This is a list of T cell receptor beta chains from one sample in a study of beta chain features in type 1 diabetes. The table came from immunoSEQ multiplex PCR; TCRdb's copy has only in-frame clones and leaves some out. Of 600,000 to 700,000 clones listed, under 15% are singletons. Sequenced sample: naive CD4+ T cells from blood. These receptors all stem from a man in his thirties or forties with type 1 diabetes. Both conserved end residues are part of each CDR3. Fields, in order: clone size, D gene, J gene, V gene, CDR3 DNA, CDR3 protein. A D gene is named only where the DNA matches it firmly. Rows may omit the clone size; those that give it use once, few, many or a size class.

clone size: -; D gene: -; J gene: TRBJ2-3; V gene: TRBV30; CDR3 DNA: TGTGCCTGGACACCCCTACAGGGTGGTACGCAGTATTTT; CDR3 protein: CAWTPLQGGTQYF
clone size: few; D gene: -; J gene: TRBJ2-1; V gene: TRBV6-6; CDR3 DNA: TGTGCCAGCAGGGACGGGTCCTACAATGAGCAGTTCTTC; CDR3 protein: CASRDGSYNEQFF
clone size: -; D gene: -; J gene: TRBJ1-1; V gene: TRBV7-9; CDR3 DNA: TGTGCCAGCAGCAAGAGCGAAGATGAAGCTTTCTTT; CDR3 protein: CASSKSEDEAFF
clone size: few; D gene: TRBD1; J gene: TRBJ1-3; V gene: TRBV27; CDR3 DNA: TGTGCCAGCAGCTCGACAGGGGCTGGAAACACCATATATTTT; CDR3 protein: CASSSTGAGNTIYF
clone size: -; D gene: -; J gene: TRBJ2-5; V gene: TRBV5-6; CDR3 DNA: TGTGCCAGCAGCTTGCGGCAAGAGACCCAGTACTTC; CDR3 protein: CASSLRQETQYF
clone size: -; D gene: -; J gene: TRBJ1-6; V gene: TRBV6-6; CDR3 DNA: TGTGCCAGCAGTTACTCAGAACATCTCACCCTCCACTTT; CDR3 protein: CASSYSEHLTLHF
clone size: few; D gene: -; J gene: TRBJ1-1; V gene: TRBV5-1; CDR3 DNA: TGCGCCAGCAGCCCCTCGGGGGGCGGATATGAAGCTTTCTTT; CDR3 protein: CASSPSGGGYEAFF
clone size: few; D gene: TRBD1; J gene: TRBJ2-7; V gene: TRBV10-3; CDR3 DNA: TGTGCCATAGAAGGACAGGGGAACTACGAGCAGTACTTC; CDR3 protein: CAIEGQGNYEQYF
clone size: once; D gene: TRBD1; J gene: TRBJ2-7; V gene: TRBV5-4; CDR3 DNA: TGTGCCAGCAGCTCGACAGGGGGCGTTGAGTACGAGCAGTACTTC; CDR3 protein: CASSSTGGVEYEQYF
clone size: -; D gene: -; J gene: TRBJ2-2; V gene: TRBV5-1; CDR3 DNA: TGCGCCAGCAGCTTGGACGGACGGTCGAACACCGGGGAGCTGTTTTTT; CDR3 protein: CASSLDGRSNTGELFF
clone size: -; D gene: TRBD1; J gene: TRBJ1-2; V gene: TRBV6-5; CDR3 DNA: TGTGCCAGCAAAAACACAGGGGAAGATCGCTACACCTTC; CDR3 protein: CASKNTGEDRYTF
clone size: few; D gene: -; J gene: TRBJ2-3; V gene: TRBV29-1; CDR3 DNA: TGCAGCGTTGAAGGATCGGGACCGAGCACAGATACGCAGTATTTT; CDR3 protein: CSVEGSGPSTDTQYF
clone size: -; D gene: -; J gene: TRBJ2-3; V gene: TRBV6-4; CDR3 DNA: TGTGCCAGCAGCGATCCAGGAACAGATACGCAGTATTTT; CDR3 protein: CASSDPGTDTQYF
clone size: few; D gene: -; J gene: TRBJ1-2; V gene: TRBV14; CDR3 DNA: TGTGCCAGCAGCCAAGATCGAGTAGGTCCCAGGGAGGATGGCTACACCTTC; CDR3 protein: CASSQDRVGPREDGYTF
clone size: few; D gene: -; J gene: TRBJ1-1; V gene: TRBV30; CDR3 DNA: TGTGCCTGGAGTGTGGGGAAATTCGCTGAAGCTTTCTTT; CDR3 protein: CAWSVGKFAEAFF
clone size: few; D gene: -; J gene: TRBJ2-7; V gene: TRBV7-9; CDR3 DNA: TGTGCCAGCAGTCCCGAGGGGTTGTACGAGCAGTACTTC; CDR3 protein: CASSPEGLYEQYF
clone size: few; D gene: -; J gene: TRBJ1-5; V gene: TRBV19; CDR3 DNA: TGTGCCAGTACCCTAGGGGTTACAGGGAGAGGCAATCAGCCCCAGCATTTT; CDR3 protein: CASTLGVTGRGNQPQHF
clone size: -; D gene: -; J gene: TRBJ1-5; V gene: TRBV29-1; CDR3 DNA: TGCAGCGCCCGCTGGGGTAGCAATCAGCCCCAGCATTTT; CDR3 protein: CSARWGSNQPQHF
clone size: few; D gene: -; J gene: TRBJ1-5; V gene: TRBV19; CDR3 DNA: TGTGCCAGTAGTATCCCGGGGGGCTCAAGATTAGCGGGCAATCAGCCCCAGCATTTT; CDR3 protein: CASSIPGGSRLAGNQPQHF
clone size: few; D gene: -; J gene: TRBJ1-2; V gene: TRBV28; CDR3 DNA: TGTGCCAGCAGTTTACCGGGTTATGGCTACACCTTC; CDR3 protein: CASSLPGYGYTF
clone size: few; D gene: -; J gene: TRBJ1-6; V gene: TRBV28; CDR3 DNA: TGTGCCAGCAGCCCCGACAGTTATAATTCACCCCTCCACTTT; CDR3 protein: CASSPDSYNSPLHF
clone size: -; D gene: -; J gene: TRBJ1-3; V gene: TRBV5-1; CDR3 DNA: TGCGCCAGCAGCTTGGCCCCCGGGAGTAACACCATATATTTT; CDR3 protein: CASSLAPGSNTIYF
clone size: few; D gene: -; J gene: TRBJ2-4; V gene: TRBV11-2; CDR3 DNA: TGTGCCAGCAGCTTCGGAGAAAACATTCAGTACTTC; CDR3 protein: CASSFGENIQYF
clone size: few; D gene: TRBD1; J gene: TRBJ2-7; V gene: TRBV2; CDR3 DNA: TGTGCCAGCAGTGAAGGGGACAGATTCTACGAGCAGTACTTC; CDR3 protein: CASSEGDRFYEQYF
clone size: few; D gene: TRBD1; J gene: TRBJ2-5; V gene: TRBV7-9; CDR3 DNA: TGTGCCAGCAGCTTAGTATGGGACAGGGAATGGACCCAGTACTTC; CDR3 protein: CASSLVWDREWTQYF
clone size: -; D gene: -; J gene: TRBJ2-6; V gene: TRBV29-1; CDR3 DNA: TGCAGCGTAAAAGGGGGGTCTGGGGCCAACGTCCTGACTTTC; CDR3 protein: CSVKGGSGANVLTF
clone size: -; D gene: -; J gene: TRBJ1-1; V gene: TRBV4-3; CDR3 DNA: TGCGCCAGCAGCCAAGCTCTGACAAGCCTGGGAGCTTTCTTT; CDR3 protein: CASSQALTSLGAFF
clone size: few; D gene: TRBD2; J gene: TRBJ2-5; V gene: TRBV9; CDR3 DNA: TGTGCCAGCAGCCTAGCGGGGGGCGAAGAGACCCAGTACTTC; CDR3 protein: CASSLAGGEETQYF
clone size: few; D gene: TRBD2; J gene: TRBJ2-1; V gene: TRBV25-1; CDR3 DNA: TGTGCCAGCAGAGGCTCTAGCGGGGGCCACAATGAGCAGTTCTTC; CDR3 protein: CASRGSSGGHNEQFF
clone size: -; D gene: TRBD2; J gene: TRBJ2-3; V gene: TRBV7-2; CDR3 DNA: TGTGCCAGCAAAAAGCGGGGGGGCACAGATACGCAGTATTTT; CDR3 protein: CASKKRGGTDTQYF
clone size: -; D gene: -; J gene: TRBJ2-1; V gene: TRBV29-1; CDR3 DNA: TGCAGCGTACCCCAGGGAGCTATTGGCAATGAGCAGTTCTTC; CDR3 protein: CSVPQGAIGNEQFF
clone size: -; D gene: TRBD1; J gene: TRBJ1-2; V gene: TRBV4-2; CDR3 DNA: TGTGCCAGCAGCCAAGTGGGACAGGGAGGAAGTGGCTACACCTTC; CDR3 protein: CASSQVGQGGSGYTF
clone size: once; D gene: -; J gene: TRBJ2-7; V gene: TRBV25-1; CDR3 DNA: TGTGCCAGCAGCCCGGGACATCCCTACGAGCAGTACTTC; CDR3 protein: CASSPGHPYEQYF
clone size: few; D gene: -; J gene: TRBJ2-3; V gene: TRBV4-2; CDR3 DNA: TGTGCCAGCAGCTTCAACACAGATACGCAGTATTTT; CDR3 protein: CASSFNTDTQYF
clone size: -; D gene: -; J gene: TRBJ1-6; V gene: TRBV7-2; CDR3 DNA: TGTGCCAGCAGCTCCTCCATGAGCTCCTATAATTCACCCCTCCACTTT; CDR3 protein: CASSSSMSSYNSPLHF
clone size: -; D gene: -; J gene: TRBJ2-1; V gene: TRBV4-3; CDR3 DNA: TGCGCCAGCAGCCAAGACAGGACGGAGTACAATGAGCAGTTCTTC; CDR3 protein: CASSQDRTEYNEQFF
clone size: few; D gene: -; J gene: TRBJ2-3; V gene: TRBV5-1; CDR3 DNA: TGCGCCAGCAGCTTGGAGGCGACTAGCACAGATACGCAGTATTTT; CDR3 protein: CASSLEATSTDTQYF
clone size: -; D gene: -; J gene: TRBJ1-6; V gene: TRBV5-6; CDR3 DNA: TGTGCCAGCCGCCGATCGGGTAGAAATTCACCCCTCCACTTT; CDR3 protein: CASRRSGRNSPLHF
clone size: few; D gene: TRBD1; J gene: TRBJ1-5; V gene: TRBV28; CDR3 DNA: TGTGCCAGCAGTCCCGGACAGGGGTTTTATCAGCCCCAGCATTTT; CDR3 protein: CASSPGQGFYQPQHF
clone size: few; D gene: TRBD1; J gene: TRBJ1-1; V gene: TRBV27; CDR3 DNA: TGTGCCAGCAGCTTAGAGGGGACAGGGACTGCTTTCTTT; CDR3 protein: CASSLEGTGTAFF
clone size: few; D gene: -; J gene: TRBJ2-7; V gene: TRBV5-6; CDR3 DNA: TGTGCCAGCAGCTTGGCCGGGACCTACGAGCAGTACTTC; CDR3 protein: CASSLAGTYEQYF
clone size: few; D gene: TRBD1; J gene: TRBJ2-2; V gene: TRBV28; CDR3 DNA: TGTGCCAGCAGTACCGACAGGGTCATCACCGGGGAGCTGTTTTTT; CDR3 protein: CASSTDRVITGELFF
clone size: -; D gene: -; J gene: TRBJ2-1; V gene: TRBV7-2; CDR3 DNA: TGTGCCAGCACACCGCAAGGGGTCAATGAGCAGTTCTTC; CDR3 protein: CASTPQGVNEQFF
clone size: -; D gene: -; J gene: TRBJ1-1; V gene: TRBV7-3; CDR3 DNA: TGTGCCAGCAGCTCATCGGGACAACCTGCTGAAGCTTTCTTT; CDR3 protein: CASSSSGQPAEAFF
clone size: few; D gene: -; J gene: TRBJ2-7; V gene: TRBV7-9; CDR3 DNA: TGTGCCAGCAGTTTCCCGACCTCCCCCTACGAGCAGTACTTC; CDR3 protein: CASSFPTSPYEQYF
clone size: -; D gene: -; J gene: TRBJ2-2; V gene: TRBV4-3; CDR3 DNA: TGCGCCAGCAGCACCGGGGCGGACACCGGGGAGCTGTTTTTT; CDR3 protein: CASSTGADTGELFF
clone size: -; D gene: -; J gene: TRBJ2-1; V gene: TRBV10-3; CDR3 DNA: TGTGCCATCAGCGCTGGGACACGGGACGGCAATGAGCAGTTCTTC; CDR3 protein: CAISAGTRDGNEQFF
clone size: few; D gene: TRBD1; J gene: TRBJ1-1; V gene: TRBV27; CDR3 DNA: TGTGCCAGCAATCACAGCAGGGGGGCTTTCTTT; CDR3 protein: CASNHSRGAFF
clone size: few; D gene: TRBD2; J gene: TRBJ2-1; V gene: TRBV4-2; CDR3 DNA: TGTGCCAGCAGCCGCGGGACCTTAGCGGGGGGGCCGAGGAATGAGCAGTTCTTC; CDR3 protein: CASSRGTLAGGPRNEQFF
clone size: few; D gene: -; J gene: TRBJ1-2; V gene: TRBV7-9; CDR3 DNA: TGTGCCAGCAGCCCACACCGACAAGACTATGGCTACACCTTC; CDR3 protein: CASSPHRQDYGYTF